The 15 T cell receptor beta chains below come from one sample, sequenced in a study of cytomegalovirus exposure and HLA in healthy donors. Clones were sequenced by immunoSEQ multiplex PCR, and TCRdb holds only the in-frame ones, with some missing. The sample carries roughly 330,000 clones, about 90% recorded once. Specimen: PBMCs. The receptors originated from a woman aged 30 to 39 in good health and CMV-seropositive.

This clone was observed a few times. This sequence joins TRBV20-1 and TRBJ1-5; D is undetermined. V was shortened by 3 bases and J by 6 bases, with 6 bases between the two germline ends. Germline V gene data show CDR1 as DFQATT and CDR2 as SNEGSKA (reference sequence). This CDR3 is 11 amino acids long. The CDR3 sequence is CSASPSQPQHF. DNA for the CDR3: TGCAGTGCTAGCCCTTCTCAGCCCCAGCATTTT.

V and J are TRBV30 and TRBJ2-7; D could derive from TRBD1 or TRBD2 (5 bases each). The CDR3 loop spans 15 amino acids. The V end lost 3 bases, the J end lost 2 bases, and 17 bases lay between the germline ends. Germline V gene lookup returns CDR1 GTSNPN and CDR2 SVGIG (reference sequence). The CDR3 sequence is CAWRLPGPGTYEQYF. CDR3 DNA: TGTGCCTGGAGACTCCCGGGGCCGGGGACCTACGAGCAGTACTTC.

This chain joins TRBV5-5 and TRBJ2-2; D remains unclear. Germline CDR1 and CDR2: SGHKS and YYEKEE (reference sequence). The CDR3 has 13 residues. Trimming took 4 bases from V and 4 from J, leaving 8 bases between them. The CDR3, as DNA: TGTGCCAGCAGCCTTCAGACCACCGGGGAGCTGTTTTTT. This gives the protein CASSLQTTGELFF.

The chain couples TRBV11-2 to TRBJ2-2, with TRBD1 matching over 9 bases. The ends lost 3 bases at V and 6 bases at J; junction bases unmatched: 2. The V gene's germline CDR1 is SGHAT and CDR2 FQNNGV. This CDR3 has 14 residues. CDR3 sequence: CASSFRQGAGELFF. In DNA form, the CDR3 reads TGTGCCAGCAGCTTTCGACAGGGGGCCGGGGAGCTGTTTTTT. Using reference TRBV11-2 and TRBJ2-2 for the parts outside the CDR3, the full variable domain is EAGVAQSPRYKIIEKRQSVAFWCNPISGHATLYWYQQILGQGPKLLIQFQNNGVVDDSQLPKDRFSAERLKGVDSTLKIQPAKLEDSAVYLCASSFRQGAGELFFGEGSRLTVL.

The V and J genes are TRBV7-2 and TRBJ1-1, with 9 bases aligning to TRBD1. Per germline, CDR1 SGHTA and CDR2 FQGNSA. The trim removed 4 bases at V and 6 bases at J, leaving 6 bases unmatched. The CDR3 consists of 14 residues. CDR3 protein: CASSSGQGWPEAFF. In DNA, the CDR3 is TGTGCCAGCAGCTCCGGACAGGGGTGGCCTGAAGCTTTCTTT. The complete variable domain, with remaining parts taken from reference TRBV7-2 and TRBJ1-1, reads GAGVSQSPSNKVTEKGKDVELRCDPISGHTALYWYRQSLGQGLEFLIYFQGNSAPDKSGLPSDRFSAERTGGSVSTLTIQRTQQEDSAVYLCASSSGQGWPEAFFGQGTRLTVV.

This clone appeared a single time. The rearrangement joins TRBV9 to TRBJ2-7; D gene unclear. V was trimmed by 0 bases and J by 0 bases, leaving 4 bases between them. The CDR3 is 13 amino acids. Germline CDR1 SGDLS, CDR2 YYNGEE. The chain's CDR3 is CASSVEGSYEQYF. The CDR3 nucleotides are TGTGCCAGCAGCGTAGAGGGCTCCTACGAGCAGTACTTC.

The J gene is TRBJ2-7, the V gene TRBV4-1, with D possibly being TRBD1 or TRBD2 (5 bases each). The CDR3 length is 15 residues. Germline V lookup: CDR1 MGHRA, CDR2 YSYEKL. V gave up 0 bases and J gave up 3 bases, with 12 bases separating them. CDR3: CASSQERDGNYEQYF. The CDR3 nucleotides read TGCGCCAGCAGCCAAGAGAGGGACGGAAACTACGAGCAGTACTTC.

The CDR3 loop is CASSIRSGPRGTEAFF. CDR3 sequence (DNA): TGTGCCAGTAGTATTCGGTCTGGCCCAAGGGGCACTGAAGCTTTCTTT. The chain carries TRBV19 and TRBJ1-1; TRBD1 might be the D (5 bases). The CDR3 runs 16 residues. Germline V gives CDR1 LNHDA, CDR2 SQIVND (reference sequence). V lost 3 bases and J 4 bases, leaving 18 bases between the germline ends. The full variable domain, with the rest looked up from reference TRBV19 and TRBJ1-1, is DGGITQSPKYLFRKEGQNVTLSCEQNLNHDAMYWYRQDPGQGLRLIYYSQIVNDFQKGDIAEGYSVSREKKESFPLTVTSAQKNPTAFYLCASSIRSGPRGTEAFFGQGTRLTVV.

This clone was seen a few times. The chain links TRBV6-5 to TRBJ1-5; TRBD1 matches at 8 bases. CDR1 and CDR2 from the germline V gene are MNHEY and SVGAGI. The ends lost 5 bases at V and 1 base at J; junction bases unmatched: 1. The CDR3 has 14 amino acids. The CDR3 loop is CASSQGASNQPQHF. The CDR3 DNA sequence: TGTGCCAGCAGTCAGGGGGCGAGCAATCAGCCCCAGCATTTT.

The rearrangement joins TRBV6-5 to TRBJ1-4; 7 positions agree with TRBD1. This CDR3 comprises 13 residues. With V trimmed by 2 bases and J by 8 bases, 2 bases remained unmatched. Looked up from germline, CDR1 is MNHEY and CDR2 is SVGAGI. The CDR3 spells CASSYQQGEKLFF. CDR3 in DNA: TGTGCCAGCAGTTACCAACAGGGGGAAAAACTGTTTTTT.

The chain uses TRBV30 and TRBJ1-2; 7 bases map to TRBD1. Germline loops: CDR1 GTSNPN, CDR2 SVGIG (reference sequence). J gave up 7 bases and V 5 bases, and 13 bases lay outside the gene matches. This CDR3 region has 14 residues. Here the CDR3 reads CAWLLQGRVGGYTF. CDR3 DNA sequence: TGTGCCTGGCTTTTACAGGGGAGAGTCGGTGGCTACACCTTC.

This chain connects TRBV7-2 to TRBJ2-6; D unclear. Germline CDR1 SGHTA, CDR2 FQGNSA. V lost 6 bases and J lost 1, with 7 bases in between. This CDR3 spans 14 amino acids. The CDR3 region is CASSLTSGANVLTF. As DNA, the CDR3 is TGTGCCAGCAGTTTAACGTCTGGGGCCAACGTCCTGACTTTC.

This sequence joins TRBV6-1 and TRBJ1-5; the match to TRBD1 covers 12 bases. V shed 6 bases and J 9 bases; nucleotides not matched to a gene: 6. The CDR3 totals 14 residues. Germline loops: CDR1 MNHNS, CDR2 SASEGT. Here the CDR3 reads CASSPGTGGPPQHF. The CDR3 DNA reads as TGTGCCAGCAGCCCCGGGACAGGGGGCCCGCCCCAGCATTTT.

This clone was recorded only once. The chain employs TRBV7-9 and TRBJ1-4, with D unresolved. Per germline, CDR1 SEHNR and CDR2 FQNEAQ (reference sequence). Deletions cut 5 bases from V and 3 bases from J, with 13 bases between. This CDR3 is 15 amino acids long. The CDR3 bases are TGTGCCAGCAGCCCGTCCCGGGGTCCTAATGAAAAACTGTTTTTT. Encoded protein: CASSPSRGPNEKLFF. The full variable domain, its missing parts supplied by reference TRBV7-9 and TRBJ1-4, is DTGVSQNPRHKITKRGQNVTFRCDPISEHNRLYWYRQTLGQGPEFLTYFQNEAQLEKSRLLSDRFSAERPKGSFSTLEIQRTEQGDSAMYLCASSPSRGPNEKLFFGSGTQLSVL.

Here the CDR3 DNA reads TGTGCCAGCGCTTCACCGGGAGGGTCCTACGAGCAGTACTTC. Its translation: CASASPGGSYEQYF. The V and J genes are TRBV27 and TRBJ2-7, with 8 bases lining up with TRBD2. The CDR3 covers 14 residues. Germline CDR1 and CDR2: MNHEY and SMNVEV (reference sequence). V trimming: 8 bases; J trimming: 1 base; junction bases outside the gene matches: 7.